A single sample gave rise to the 27 T cell receptor beta chains below, sequenced in a study of T-cell memory formation after mild COVID-19. TCRdb called the 5' RACE reads again in MiXCR, with one record for every CDR3 protein. The sample has approximately 34,000 distinct CDR3 sequences; 7.7% are singletons. Specimen: PBMCs or a T cell subset sorted from them (not recorded which). These receptors came from a man aged 18 to 29 who had mild COVID-19 (a few samples of this study predate the infection). Cell type and time point are not known.

This clonotype was counted at least ten times. The chain couples TRBV10-1 to TRBJ2-1; the D gene is possibly TRBD2 (7 bases). The length of the CDR3 is 14 residues. Germline V gene data show CDR1 as WNHNN and CDR2 as SYGVQD (reference sequence). The V gene lost 8 bases and the J gene lost 10 bases, with 21 bases spanning the gap. The CDR3 spells CASSRTVGRGEQFF. The CDR3 DNA reads TGCGCCAGCTCCAGGACAGTCGGGCGGGGGGAGCAGTTCTTC.

The V gene is TRBV20-1, the J gene TRBJ2-1; the D gene is possibly TRBD1 (5 bases). The J call may be wrong; the DNA end is better matched by TRBJ2-7. This CDR3 region has 13 residues. The germline V gene encodes CDR1 DFQATT and CDR2 SNEGSKA (reference sequence). The CDR3 region has the DNA TGCAGTGCTAGTTGGCGGCAGGGCTACGAGCAGTACTTC. Translating gives CSASWRQGYEQYF.

CDR3 sequence reads: CASSLRGSRETQYF. The CDR3 DNA sequence: TGTGCCAGCAGTTTAAGAGGCTCTCGTGAGACCCAGTACTTC. The rearrangement uses TRBV12-3 or TRBV12-4 and TRBJ2-5, with unresolved D. V was cut by 2 bases and J by 5 bases, with 12 bases left in between. The CDR3 is 14 residues long.

At least ten counts were recorded for this clonotype. The chain carries TRBV27 and TRBJ2-1; 7 bases are shared with TRBD1. V lost 5 bases to trimming and J lost 4 bases; unmatched junction nucleotides: 5. The CDR3 spans 14 residues. The germline V gene encodes CDR1 MNHEY and CDR2 SMNVEV (reference sequence). CDR3 loop: CASSPMGQYNEQFF. For the CDR3, the DNA is TGTGCCAGCAGTCCCATGGGACAGTACAATGAGCAGTTCTTC.

In this sample, this clonotype turned up many times. V is TRBV12-3 or TRBV12-4 and J is TRBJ1-1, with D possibly matching TRBD1 (6 bases). CDR3 length: 12 residues. V gave up 4 bases and J gave up 4 bases, with 7 bases separating them. CDR3 in DNA: TGTGCCAGCAGTTGGGGGCGCACTGAAGCTTTCTTT. It specifies CASSWGRTEAFF.

The chain uses TRBV25-1 and TRBJ2-5; possible D gene TRBD1, 6 bases. Trimming pared 4 bases from V and 2 bases from J, leaving 20 bases between. The CDR3 is made up of 17 amino acids. Germline V lookup: CDR1 MGHDK, CDR2 SYGVNS. As DNA, the CDR3 is TGTGCCAGCAGTGCCTCTCAGGGGCAGGGAAATCAAGAGACCCAGTACTTC. It specifies CASSASQGQGNQETQYF. The complete variable domain, with remaining parts taken from reference TRBV25-1 and TRBJ2-5, reads EADIYQTPRYLVIGTGKKITLECSQTMGHDKMYWYQQDPGMELHLIHYSYGVNSTEKGDLSSESTVSRIRTEHFPLTLESARPSHTSQYLCASSASQGQGNQETQYFGPGTRLLVL.

This clonotype has at least ten counts. The V gene is TRBV20-1, the J gene TRBJ1-1; 7 nucleotides agree with TRBD1. V was clipped by 2 bases and J by 3 bases; unmatched bases: 0. Germline CDR1 DFQATT, CDR2 SNEGSKA (reference sequence). The CDR3 loop spans 12 amino acids. Here the CDR3 reads CSARTGDTEAFF. CDR3 coding DNA: TGCAGTGCTAGAACAGGGGACACTGAAGCTTTCTTT.

This clonotype was found many times. V usage is TRBV12-3 or TRBV12-4 and J usage is TRBJ2-2; D unclear. The germline V and J ends were trimmed by 3 bases and 5 bases, with 10 bases remaining between them. The CDR3 is 14 residues long. CDR3 nucleotides: TGTGCCAGCAGTTTTACCCGGACGACCGGGGAGCTGTTTTTT. Translated, it gives CASSFTRTTGELFF.

This clonotype was seen repeatedly, ten times or more. V usage is TRBV5-5 and J usage is TRBJ1-3, with D hard to call. With 2 bases removed from V and 7 bases from J, the gap between germline ends came to 7 bases. The V gene's germline CDR1 is SGHKS and CDR2 YYEKEE (reference sequence). The CDR3 covers 12 residues. CDR3 sequence reads: CASSLVRNTIYF. The CDR3 bases are TGTGCCAGCAGCTTAGTTCGGAACACCATATATTTT.

This clonotype has at least ten counts. The V and J genes are TRBV7-2 and TRBJ2-3; 7 bases are shared with TRBD2. Losses at the gene ends were 5 bases for V and 0 bases for J; bases not matched to a gene: 11. CDR3 length: 17 residues. Germline CDR1 is SGHTA and CDR2 is FQGNSA. The CDR3, as DNA: TGTGCCAGCAGCCGTCCTCGGGGGGACCCTAGCACAGATACGCAGTATTTT. Translated: CASSRPRGDPSTDTQYF. Filled out from reference TRBV7-2 and TRBJ2-3, the complete variable domain reads GAGVSQSPSNKVTEKGKDVELRCDPISGHTALYWYRQSLGQGLEFLIYFQGNSAPDKSGLPSDRFSAERTGGSVSTLTIQRTQQEDSAVYLCASSRPRGDPSTDTQYFGPGTRLTVL.

This clonotype was observed many times. The chain recombines TRBV7-9 with TRBJ1-6, with 8 bases identical to TRBD1. The CDR3 is made up of 15 amino acids. CDR1 and CDR2 (germline): SEHNR, FQNEAQ (reference sequence). The V segment lost 1 base and the J segment 10 bases; nucleotides outside the gene matches: 6. In DNA form, the CDR3 reads TGTGCCAGCAGCTTAGGACAGGGGCATCACTCACCCCTCCACTTT. The encoded protein is CASSLGQGHHSPLHF.

This clonotype was seen ten or more times. V usage is TRBV5-6 and J usage is TRBJ2-3, with 9 bases aligning to TRBD1. The CDR3 runs to 16 residues. Per the germline V gene, CDR1 is SGHDT and CDR2 is YYEEEE. Trimming took 0 bases from V and 2 from J; bases not matched to a gene: 4. CDR3 amino acids: CASSLAGQGYTDTQYF. CDR3 in DNA: TGTGCCAGCAGCTTGGCGGGACAGGGCTACACAGATACGCAGTATTTT.

The V call is TRBV19, the J call TRBJ2-2, with D uncertain. Germline CDR1 and CDR2: LNHDA and SQIVND (reference sequence). V was cut by 8 bases and J by 1 base, with 11 bases left in between. The CDR3 runs 14 residues. CDR3 bases: TGTGCCAGTGCGAGGTCCGGGAACACCGGGGAGCTGTTTTTT. Amino acids: CASARSGNTGELFF.

This clonotype was detected ten times or more. The chain recombines TRBV4-3 with TRBJ2-5; TRBD2 is a possible D gene (6 bases). Looked up from germline, CDR1 is LGHNA and CDR2 is YSLEER. This CDR3 has 13 residues. V was cut by 4 bases and J by 0 bases, with 6 bases left in between. CDR3: CASSRDYQETQYF. The CDR3 DNA reads TGCGCCAGCAGCCGGGACTACCAAGAGACCCAGTACTTC.

This clonotype showed up many times. The chain is built from TRBV11-2 and TRBJ1-6; D uncertain. V was trimmed by 2 bases and J by 4 bases, leaving 6 bases between them. CDR3 length equals 14 residues. Germline V gene sequence: CDR1 SGHAT, CDR2 FQNNGV. In DNA form, the CDR3 reads TGTGCCAGCAGCTTACGCGATTATAATTCACCCCTCCACTTT. This encodes CASSLRDYNSPLHF.

This clonotype appeared a few times. The genes are TRBV7-2 and TRBJ2-1, with 10 positions matching TRBD2. Germline V gene lookup returns CDR1 SGHTA and CDR2 FQGNSA. With 5 bases clipped from V and 4 bases from J, the junction kept 5 bases outside the gene matches. This CDR3 contains 15 residues. This CDR3 is CASSATSGDYNEQFF. The CDR3 DNA reads TGTGCCAGCAGCGCAACTAGCGGGGATTACAATGAGCAGTTCTTC.

This clonotype was picked up a small number of times. The V call is TRBV6-2 or TRBV6-3, the J call TRBJ1-2, with D uncertain. Germline CDR1 MNHEY, CDR2 SVGEGT. This CDR3 comprises 13 residues. V was cut by 11 bases and J by 3 bases, with 16 bases left in between. CDR3 nucleotides: TGTGCCCCAAAGGAGGAGATACACTATGGCTACACCTTC. Amino acid sequence: CAPKEEIHYGYTF.

This clonotype was counted ten times or more. At one boundary the junction diverges from the germline segment, which might be a read error. In nucleotides, the CDR3 is TGTCCCAGCCAGACAGCAACTAATGAAAAACTGTTTTTT. This sequence encodes CPSQTATNEKLFF. The chain carries TRBV7-2 and TRBJ1-4; D may be TRBD1 (5 bases). This CDR3 is 13 amino acids long. Per the germline V gene, CDR1 is SGHTA and CDR2 is FQGNSA.

This clonotype was observed many times. The V and J genes are TRBV3-1 and TRBJ2-5; possible D gene TRBD2, 5 bases. Looked up from germline, CDR1 is LGHDT and CDR2 is YNNKEL (reference sequence). The CDR3 sequence is 14 residues long. The ends were cut back, 4 bases at V and 5 bases at J, with 14 bases in the middle. The CDR3 DNA reads as TGTGCCAGCAGCCTCGATGGTAGGAGGGAGACCCAGTACTTC. Its translation: CASSLDGRRETQYF.

Relative to its sample, this clonotype is medium-sized (0.01 to 0.1%). CDR3 sequence (DNA): TGTGCCAGCAGTGGCAGACAGGGTAGCACTGAAGCTTTCTTT. The encoded protein is CASSGRQGSTEAFF. This rearrangement joins TRBV2 to TRBJ1-1; 7 bases fit TRBD1. CDR1 is SNHLY, CDR2 FYNNEI, per germline. CDR3 size: 14 residues. V dropped 4 bases and J dropped 4; count of bases not matched to a gene: 6. The full variable domain, in which reference TRBV2 and TRBJ1-1 provide the parts outside the CDR3, is EPEVTQTPSHQVTQMGQEVILRCVPISNHLYFYWYRQILGQKVEFLVSFYNNEISEKSEIFDDQFSVERPDGSNFTLKIRSTKLEDSAMYFCASSGRQGSTEAFFGQGTRLTVV.

This chain uses TRBV9 with TRBJ2-3; D may be TRBD2 (5 bases). There are 14 residues in the CDR3. In germline, CDR1 is SGDLS, CDR2 YYNGEE. Trimming cost V 0 bases and J 4 bases, with 9 bases left between them. The CDR3 spells CASSVGLLADTQYF. The CDR3 bases are TGTGCCAGCAGCGTAGGACTATTGGCAGATACGCAGTATTTT.

Ten or more counts support this clonotype. The chain combines TRBV11-2 with TRBJ2-1; 10 positions agree with TRBD2. The CDR3 is made up of 17 amino acids. The V gene end was trimmed by 5 bases and the J gene end by 10 bases; junction bases not matched to a gene: 17. CDR1 and CDR2 (germline): SGHAT, FQNNGV. The CDR3 DNA is TGTGCCAGCAGCCCCGCGAAGGGGTTAGCGGGGGGCCGGGAGCAGTTCTTC. Protein product: CASSPAKGLAGGREQFF.

This clonotype was counted many times. The CDR3 sequence: CASSRGRGEQPQHF. The CDR3 DNA reads as TGTGCCAGCTCACGAGGCAGGGGTGAACAGCCCCAGCATTTT. The chain has TRBV18 and TRBJ1-5, with D maybe TRBD1 (6 bases). The CDR3 sequence is 14 residues long. CDR1 and CDR2 from the germline V gene are KGHSH and LQKENI. V lost 4 bases, J lost 7 bases, and 14 bases lay in between. Based on the CDR3 plus reference TRBV18 and TRBJ1-5, the full variable domain is NAGVMQNPRHLVRRRGQEARLRCSPMKGHSHVYWYRQLPEEGLKFMVYLQKENIIDESGMPKERFSAEFPKEGPSILRIQQVVRGDSAAYFCASSRGRGEQPQHFGDGTRLSIL.

This clonotype was seen many times. The chain couples TRBV20-1 to TRBJ1-5, with D uncertain. From germline, CDR1 is DFQATT and CDR2 SNEGSKA (reference sequence). The V and J ends lost 5 bases and 1 base respectively, with 15 bases between them. CDR3 length equals 15 residues. The CDR3 region is CSAGPSGGSNQPQHF. In DNA form, the CDR3 reads TGCAGTGCTGGGCCGTCGGGCGGAAGCAATCAGCCCCAGCATTTT.

This clonotype was seen at least ten times. This chain connects TRBV7-3 to TRBJ2-3; unclear D gene. Between the trimmed V and J ends, which lost 3 bases and 2 bases, there was a span of 9 bases. The germline CDR1 and CDR2 sequences are SGHTA and FQGTGA. CDR3 size: 14 residues. DNA for the CDR3: TGTGCCAGCAGCTTGGAGCTTTTCACAGATACGCAGTATTTT. It encodes CASSLELFTDTQYF.

This sequence joins TRBV7-6 and TRBJ1-4; 7 bases line up with TRBD1. V lost 5 bases, J lost 8 bases, and 11 bases stayed unmatched. The CDR3 totals 15 residues. Per the germline V gene, CDR1 is SGHVS and CDR2 is FNYEAQ. CDR3 sequence: CASSPWTGRREKLFF. In DNA form, the CDR3 reads TGTGCCAGCAGCCCCTGGACAGGTAGAAGGGAAAAACTGTTTTTT.

This clonotype was found many times. This chain uses TRBV7-8 with TRBJ2-3; D is possibly TRBD1 (6 bases). Trimming removed 5 bases at V and 0 bases at J, with 18 bases between. Germline V gene sequence: CDR1 SGHVS, CDR2 FQNEAQ. There are 17 residues in the CDR3. The CDR3: CASSPPAPDRSTDTQYF. CDR3 nucleotide sequence: TGTGCCAGCAGCCCCCCCGCCCCAGACAGGAGCACAGATACGCAGTATTTT. The entire variable domain, with the rest obtained from reference TRBV7-8 and TRBJ2-3, is as follows: GAGVSQSPRYKVAKRGQDVALRCDPISGHVSLFWYQQALGQGPEFLTYFQNEAQLDKSGLPSDRFFAERPEGSVSTLKIQRTQQEDSAVYLCASSPPAPDRSTDTQYFGPGTRLTVL.